This T cell receptor (beta chain) was identified in a study of OX40 agonist ivuxolimab in advanced cancers. Notes on the study in general: Part of the nonresponder group also had normalized T-cell clonal expansion that was low. Clonal expansion in partial responders at 0.1-3.0 mg/kg ranked among the lowest. CD4+ T cells averaged fewer expanded clones than CD8+ T cells.

Worth noting for this clone: What it binds is not known.

Generated by immunoSEQ multiplex PCR, the TCRdb table keeps only in-frame clones and is missing some. The sample records more than 25,000 clones, around nine tenths being singletons. Trimming took 0 bases from V and 6 from J; bases not matched to a gene: 5. CDR3 length: 14 residues. Germline V CDR1 and CDR2: SGHRS, YFSETQ. Sequenced material: CD4+ or CD8+ T cells sorted from blood, taken in a trial of the OX40 agonist ivuxolimab. V gene TRBV5-1 combines with J gene TRBJ1-2; 7 bases line up with TRBD1. The sequence came from an adult with an advanced solid tumor such as melanoma, head and neck, liver or kidney cancer. The CDR3 DNA reads TGCGCCAGCAGCTTGGGACAGGGCAGAAATGGCTACACCTTC. It codes for CASSLGQGRNGYTF.